Listed below are T cell receptor beta chains from one sample, sequenced in a study of blood T cell repertoires in COVID-19. The data were produced by immunoSEQ multiplex PCR, yet TCRdb's version contains in-frame clones alone and is incomplete. The sample carries a few hundred thousand clones, roughly 84% recorded once. The sample consisted of peripheral blood. Every receptor here comes from a middle-aged man who had recovered from COVID-19. The CDR3 runs from the conserved cysteine through the conserved F or W. D genes are given only for firm matches. The size of a clone is reported for some rows only, either as once, few or many, or as a class for expanded clones.

clone_size,j_call,d_call,v_call,cdr3_aa,cdr3_nt
NA,TRBJ2-5,TRBD2,TRBV28,CASSYTLGRLAGEGIGLETQYF,TGTGCCAGCAGTTACACCCTGGGCCGACTAGCGGGAGAGGGCATAGGTTTGGAGACCCAGTACTTC
NA,TRBJ2-7,TRBD2,TRBV19,CASSIGLAVNEQYF,TGTGCCAGTAGTATCGGACTAGCGGTGAACGAGCAGTACTTC
few,TRBJ2-2,NA,TRBV25-1,CASPWDTLNTGELFF,TGTGCCAGCCCTTGGGACACCCTGAACACCGGGGAGCTGTTTTTT
NA,TRBJ1-3,NA,TRBV5-1,CASSLGASGNTIYF,TGCGCCAGCAGCTTGGGAGCCTCTGGAAACACCATATATTTT
few,TRBJ1-2,NA,TRBV29-1,CSGKTSNYGYTF,TGCAGCGGCAAGACATCTAACTATGGCTACACCTTC
NA,TRBJ2-7,TRBD1,TRBV5-1,CASSLGQGAYEQYF,TGCGCCAGCAGCTTGGGACAGGGCGCCTACGAGCAGTACTTC
NA,TRBJ2-1,TRBD2,TRBV10-2,CASKGGWEQFF,TGCGCCAGCAAGGGAGGGTGGGAGCAGTTCTTC
NA,TRBJ2-2,TRBD2,TRBV19,CASSIEWREDSPLNTGELFF,TGTGCCAGTAGTATAGAATGGCGGGAGGACTCCCCGTTAAACACCGGGGAGCTGTTTTTT
NA,TRBJ2-1,NA,TRBV7-8,CASSLLRGVGNEQFF,TGTGCCAGCAGCCTTCTACGGGGAGTAGGCAATGAGCAGTTCTTC
NA,TRBJ2-3,TRBD2,TRBV10-2,CASSPSGPDRDTQYF,TGCGCCAGCAGCCCTAGCGGACCAGATAGAGATACGCAGTATTTT
NA,TRBJ2-6,TRBD1,TRBV19,CASSNYGQGIFSGANVLTF,TGTGCCAGTAGTAACTACGGACAGGGGATTTTCTCTGGGGCCAACGTCCTGACTTTC
NA,TRBJ1-6,NA,TRBV9,CASSVEGQGFRSPLHF,TGTGCCAGCAGCGTAGAGGGGCAGGGGTTTCGATCACCCCTCCACTTT
NA,TRBJ1-1,TRBD1,TRBV30,CAWSVLLSGGGKTEAFF,TGTGCCTGGAGTGTACTACTATCAGGGGGCGGCAAGACTGAAGCTTTCTTT
NA,TRBJ2-1,NA,TRBV7-6,CASSLAARDFQPYNEQFF,TGTGCCAGCAGCTTAGCGGCACGGGACTTCCAACCCTACAATGAGCAGTTCTTC
NA,TRBJ1-3,NA,TRBV5-3,CARSLVEGADSGNTIYF,TGTGCCAGAAGCTTGGTAGAGGGCGCGGATTCTGGAAACACCATATATTTT
NA,TRBJ1-4,NA,TRBV28,CASSGGGATNEKLFF,TGTGCCAGCAGTGGGGGAGGGGCAACTAATGAAAAACTGTTTTTT
NA,TRBJ1-6,NA,TRBV5-5,CASGVAGNSPLHF,TGTGCCAGCGGGGTGGCGGGTAATTCACCCCTCCACTTT
NA,TRBJ1-1,TRBD1,TRBV14,CASSQDWGQTNTEAFF,TGTGCCAGCAGCCAAGATTGGGGACAGACGAACACTGAAGCTTTCTTT
NA,TRBJ1-2,NA,TRBV5-4,CASSFDMNYGYTF,TGTGCCAGCAGCTTTGACATGAACTATGGCTACACCTTC
NA,TRBJ2-4,TRBD2,TRBV5-1,CASSFLAGGPRNIQYF,TGCGCCAGCAGCTTCCTAGCGGGAGGGCCCAGGAACATTCAGTACTTC
few,TRBJ1-1,TRBD1,TRBV5-4,CASSARDRGSEAFF,TGTGCCAGCAGCGCCCGGGACAGGGGATCTGAAGCTTTCTTT
once,TRBJ2-7,NA,TRBV3-1/TRBV3-2,CASSPQAGSYEQYF,TGTGCCAGCAGCCCGCAGGCTGGCTCCTACGAGCAGTACTTC
NA,TRBJ2-7,TRBD2,TRBV9,CASSVVAGDEQYF,TGTGCCAGCAGCGTAGTTGCGGGAGACGAGCAGTACTTC
NA,TRBJ1-5,NA,TRBV30,CAWALQGNQPQHF,TGTGCCTGGGCCTTACAGGGAAATCAGCCCCAGCATTTT
NA,TRBJ2-3,TRBD2,TRBV5-1,CASSWETSGYTDTQYF,TGCGCCAGCAGCTGGGAGACTAGCGGGTATACAGATACGCAGTATTTT
NA,TRBJ1-2,TRBD1,TRBV6-6,CASNDRVEHYGYTF,TGTGCCAGCAACGACAGGGTGGAACACTATGGCTACACCTTC
NA,TRBJ2-3,TRBD1,TRBV29-1,CSVEEWGHRTGASTDTQYF,TGCAGCGTTGAAGAGTGGGGCCATCGGACAGGCGCTAGCACAGATACGCAGTATTTT
NA,TRBJ2-7,TRBD1,TRBV5-1,CASSLGQGAYEQYF,TGCGCCAGCAGCTTGGGGCAGGGGGCCTACGAGCAGTACTTC
NA,TRBJ2-5,NA,TRBV28,CASSGGPIQETQYF,TGTGCCAGCAGCGGGGGGCCGATCCAAGAGACCCAGTACTTC
NA,TRBJ1-2,NA,TRBV6-5,CASRSTLQGGWGYTF,TGTGCCAGCAGGTCGACTCTACAGGGTGGTTGGGGCTACACCTTC
many,TRBJ1-6,TRBD1,TRBV18,CASSPIQGSNSNSPLHF,TGTGCCAGCTCGCCTATACAGGGGAGTAATAGTAATTCACCCCTCCACTTT
NA,TRBJ2-1,TRBD2,TRBV14,CASSRVPGLAGDREQFF,TGTGCCAGCAGCCGCGTTCCGGGACTAGCGGGAGATAGGGAGCAGTTCTTC
NA,TRBJ2-3,TRBD1,TRBV4-1,CASSHVGTGVPDTQYF,TGCGCCAGCAGCCATGTTGGGACAGGGGTACCAGATACGCAGTATTTT
NA,TRBJ2-7,TRBD1,TRBV30,CAWEGQGTYEQYF,TGTGCCTGGGAGGGACAGGGCACCTACGAGCAGTACTTC
NA,TRBJ2-4,NA,TRBV13,CASSLGPAGTKNIQYF,TGTGCCAGCAGCTTAGGCCCGGCGGGAACCAAAAACATTCAGTACTTC
NA,TRBJ2-3,NA,TRBV5-4,CASRGGPSTDTQYF,TGTGCCAGCAGAGGCGGCCCTAGCACAGATACGCAGTATTTT
NA,TRBJ2-1,TRBD2,TRBV5-4,CASSLSTSGRRSDEQFF,TGTGCCAGCAGCTTAAGTACTAGCGGGAGGAGGTCGGATGAGCAGTTCTTC
once,TRBJ2-7,TRBD1,TRBV25-1,CASSEWDRAYEQYF,TGTGCCAGCAGTGAATGGGACAGGGCCTACGAGCAGTACTTC
few,TRBJ2-2,TRBD1,TRBV6-6,CASSRFPPRTGSTGELFF,TGTGCCAGCAGTCGTTTCCCTCCCCGGACAGGCTCCACCGGGGAGCTGTTTTTT
NA,TRBJ1-3,TRBD1,TRBV2,CASRRRDRGFSGNTIYF,TGTGCCAGCAGGAGGCGAGACAGGGGGTTCTCTGGAAACACCATATATTTT
NA,TRBJ2-1,TRBD2,TRBV5-4,CASSEILLAGGYNEQFF,TGTGCCAGCAGCGAGATCTTACTAGCGGGAGGGTACAATGAGCAGTTCTTC
NA,TRBJ1-6,NA,TRBV30,CAGGRADSPLHF,TGTGCCGGGGGCCGCGCCGATTCACCCCTCCACTTT
NA,TRBJ1-4,TRBD1,TRBV18,CASSKGTGVATNEKLFF,TGTGCCAGCTCCAAAGGGACAGGCGTTGCAACTAATGAAAAACTGTTTTTT
once,TRBJ2-1,TRBD1,TRBV9,CASRSAGTGNGEQFF,TGTGCCAGCAGGTCGGCGGGGACAGGGAACGGTGAGCAGTTCTTC
once,TRBJ1-3,NA,TRBV11-2,CASSLDRGSGNTIYF,TGTGCCAGCAGCTTAGATCGGGGTTCTGGAAACACCATATATTTT
NA,TRBJ1-3,TRBD1,TRBV7-2,CASSSYPGGTVGNTIYF,TGTGCCAGCAGCTCTTACCCAGGGGGTACGGTTGGAAACACCATATATTTT
once,TRBJ2-7,NA,TRBV27,CASSFSSSYEQYF,TGTGCCAGCAGTTTCTCGAGCTCCTACGAGCAGTACTTC
NA,TRBJ2-5,NA,TRBV9,CASSVTPSGQETQYF,TGTGCCAGCAGCGTAACCCCCAGCGGACAAGAGACCCAGTACTTC
once,TRBJ1-1,NA,TRBV7-2,CASSPSRGGNTEAFF,TGTGCCAGCAGCCCCAGTAGGGGGGGGAACACTGAAGCTTTCTTT
NA,TRBJ2-7,NA,TRBV6-5,CASSYSDSSYEQYF,TGTGCCAGCAGTTACTCAGACAGCTCCTACGAGCAGTACTTC
NA,TRBJ2-1,TRBD2,TRBV9,CASSAQTSPYNEQFF,TGTGCCAGCAGCGCACAGACTAGCCCCTACAATGAGCAGTTCTTC
few,TRBJ2-5,TRBD2,TRBV2,CASQRTGGSRETQYF,TGTGCCAGCCAACGAACGGGCGGGAGTCGGGAGACCCAGTACTTC
NA,TRBJ2-7,TRBD1,TRBV27,CASSTLDRGNSYEQYF,TGTGCCAGCAGTACCTTAGACAGGGGAAACTCCTACGAGCAGTACTTC
once,TRBJ2-7,TRBD1,TRBV5-8,CASSPRDRGLVQYF,TGTGCCAGCAGCCCGCGGGACAGGGGGCTCGTGCAGTACTTC
once,TRBJ1-1,TRBD1,TRBV7-9,CASSLGDRPNTEAFF,TGTGCCAGCAGCTTAGGGGACAGGCCTAACACTGAAGCTTTCTTT
NA,TRBJ2-2,TRBD2,TRBV29-1,CIGREAGELFF,TGCATCGGCCGGGAGGCCGGGGAGCTGTTTTTT
NA,TRBJ1-1,NA,TRBV2,CASSDPGAENTEAFF,TGTGCCAGCAGTGACCCTGGGGCGGAGAACACTGAAGCTTTCTTT
NA,TRBJ2-3,NA,TRBV21-1,CASSKPGQPTDTQYF,TGTGCCAGCAGCAAACCGGGACAGCCCACAGATACGCAGTATTTT